This TCR beta chain was recovered during a study of T cell responses to AZD1222 COVID-19 vaccine. Study results and caveats: Mostly white British, mostly female donors; authors suggested clonal diversity may be underestimated. None of the repertoires were sampled until the peak T cell response had passed. Spike was spanned by vaccine-associated CD4 TCRs, which were dominant at 160-218 and 743-854.

Note on this clone: Its antigen remains unidentified.

The germline V gene encodes CDR1 SEHNR and CDR2 FQNEAQ (reference sequence). V gave up 5 bases and J gave up 5 bases, with 11 bases separating them. The CDR3 runs to 13 residues. The method was immunoSEQ multiplex PCR; TCRdb's version includes in-frame clones alone and lacks a portion of them. The repertoire holds 140,000 to 150,000 clones, with approximately 85% as singletons. The sequence was obtained from an adult in good health. The J gene is TRBJ2-3, the V gene TRBV7-9; the D gene is possibly TRBD1 (6 bases). Source: peripheral blood, taken on day 0 of AZD1222 vaccination. CDR3 DNA: TGTGCCAGCAGCCAGGGACACCGAGATACGCAGTATTTT. This sequence encodes CASSQGHRDTQYF.